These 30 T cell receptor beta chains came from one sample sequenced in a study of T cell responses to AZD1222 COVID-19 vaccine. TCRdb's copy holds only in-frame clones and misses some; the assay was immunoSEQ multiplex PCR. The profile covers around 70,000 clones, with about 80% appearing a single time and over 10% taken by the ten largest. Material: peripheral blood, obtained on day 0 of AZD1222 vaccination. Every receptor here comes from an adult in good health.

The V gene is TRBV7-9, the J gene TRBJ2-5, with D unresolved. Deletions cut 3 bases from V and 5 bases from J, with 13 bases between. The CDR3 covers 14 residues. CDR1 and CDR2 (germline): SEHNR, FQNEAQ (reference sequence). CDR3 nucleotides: TGTGCCAGCAGCTTTCTAGGCCCGGCCGAGACCCAGTACTTC. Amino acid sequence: CASSFLGPAETQYF.

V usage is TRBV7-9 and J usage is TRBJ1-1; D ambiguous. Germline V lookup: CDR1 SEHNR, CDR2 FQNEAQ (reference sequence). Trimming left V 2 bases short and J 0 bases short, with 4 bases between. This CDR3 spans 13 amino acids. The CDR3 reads CASSLRMNTEAFF. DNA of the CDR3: TGTGCCAGCAGCTTACGAATGAACACTGAAGCTTTCTTT. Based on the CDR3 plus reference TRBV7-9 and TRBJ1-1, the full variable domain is DTGVSQNPRHKITKRGQNVTFRCDPISEHNRLYWYRQTLGQGPEFLTYFQNEAQLEKSRLLSDRFSAERPKGSFSTLEIQRTEQGDSAMYLCASSLRMNTEAFFGQGTRLTVV.

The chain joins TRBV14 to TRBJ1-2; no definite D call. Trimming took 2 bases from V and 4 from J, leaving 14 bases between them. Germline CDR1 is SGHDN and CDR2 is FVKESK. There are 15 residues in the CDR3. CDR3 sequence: CASSQSSTVPYGYTF. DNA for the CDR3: TGTGCCAGCAGCCAAAGTTCCACAGTCCCCTATGGCTACACCTTC. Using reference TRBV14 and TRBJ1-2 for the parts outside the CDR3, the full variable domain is EAGVTQFPSHSVIEKGQTVTLRCDPISGHDNLYWYRRVMGKEIKFLLHFVKESKQDESGMPNNRFLAERTGGTYSTLKVQPAELEDSGVYFCASSQSSTVPYGYTFGSGTRLTVV.

The CDR3 region is CASSWGGRGNQPQHF. In DNA, the CDR3 is TGTGCCAGCAGCTGGGGGGGCCGAGGCAATCAGCCCCAGCATTTT. The chain recombines TRBV5-6 with TRBJ1-5; a weak D match, TRBD1 (6 bases). The CDR3 sequence is 15 residues long. Per the germline V gene, CDR1 is SGHDT and CDR2 is YYEEEE. Deletions cut 3 bases from V and 2 bases from J, with 12 bases between. The complete variable domain, with remaining parts taken from reference TRBV5-6 and TRBJ1-5, reads DAGVTQSPTHLIKTRGQQVTLRCSPKSGHDTVSWYQQALGQGPQFIFQYYEEEERQRGNFPDRFSGHQFPNYSSELNVNALLLGDSALYLCASSWGGRGNQPQHFGDGTRLSIL.

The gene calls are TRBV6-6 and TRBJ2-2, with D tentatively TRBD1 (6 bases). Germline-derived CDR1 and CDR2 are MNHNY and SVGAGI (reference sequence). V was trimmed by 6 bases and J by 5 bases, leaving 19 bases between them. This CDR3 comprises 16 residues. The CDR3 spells CASSSTPGHETGELFF. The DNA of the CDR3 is TGTGCCAGCAGCTCCACCCCGGGACACGAAACCGGGGAGCTGTTTTTT.

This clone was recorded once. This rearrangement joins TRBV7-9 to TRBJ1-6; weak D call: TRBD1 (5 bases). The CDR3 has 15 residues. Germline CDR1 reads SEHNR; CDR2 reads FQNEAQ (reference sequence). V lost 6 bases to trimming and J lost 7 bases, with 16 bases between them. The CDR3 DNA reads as TGTGCCAGCAGGTTACAGGACTTGGGGAATTCACCCCTCCACTTT. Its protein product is CASRLQDLGNSPLHF.

CDR3 nucleotide sequence: TGCAGCGAAAGAAGTGGGTCTGATGAGCAGTTCTTC. Protein: CSERSGSDEQFF. The chain combines TRBV29-1 with TRBJ2-1; D remains ambiguous. Trimming removed 7 bases at V and 8 bases at J, with 15 bases between. Germline assignment: CDR1 SQVTM and CDR2 ANQGSEA. The CDR3 has 12 amino acids.

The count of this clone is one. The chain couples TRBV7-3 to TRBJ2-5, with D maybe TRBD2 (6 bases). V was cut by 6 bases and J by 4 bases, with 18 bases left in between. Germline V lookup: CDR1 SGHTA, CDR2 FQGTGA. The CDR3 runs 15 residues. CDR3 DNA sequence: TGTGCCAGCAGACGGGGTGCGGGGCCCCCAGAGACCCAGTACTTC. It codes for CASRRGAGPPETQYF. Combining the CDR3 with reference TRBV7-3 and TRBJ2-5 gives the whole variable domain GAGVSQTPSNKVTEKGKYVELRCDPISGHTALYWYRQSLGQGPEFLIYFQGTGAADDSGLPNDRFFAVRPEGSVSTLKIQRTERGDSAVYLCASRRGAGPPETQYFGPGTRLLVL.

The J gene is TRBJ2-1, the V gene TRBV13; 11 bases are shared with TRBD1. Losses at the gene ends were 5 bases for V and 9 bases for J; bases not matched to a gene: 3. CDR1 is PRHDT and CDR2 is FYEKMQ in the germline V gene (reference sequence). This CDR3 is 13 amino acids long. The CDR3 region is CASSPDRGPEQFF. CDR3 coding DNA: TGTGCCAGCAGCCCGGACAGGGGGCCTGAGCAGTTCTTC.

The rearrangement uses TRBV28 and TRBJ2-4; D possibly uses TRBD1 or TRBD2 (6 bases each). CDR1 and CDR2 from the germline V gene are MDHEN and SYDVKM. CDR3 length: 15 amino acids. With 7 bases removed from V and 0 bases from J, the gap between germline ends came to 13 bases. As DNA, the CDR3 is TGTGCCAGCACCTGGTCGGGGGCAGCCAAAAACATTCAGTACTTC. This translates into CASTWSGAAKNIQYF.

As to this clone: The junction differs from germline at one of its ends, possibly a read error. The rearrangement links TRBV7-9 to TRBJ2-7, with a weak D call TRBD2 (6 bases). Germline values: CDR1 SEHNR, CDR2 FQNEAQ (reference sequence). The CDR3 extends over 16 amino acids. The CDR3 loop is CASCFAAGPRPYEQYF. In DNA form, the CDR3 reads TGTGCCAGCTGCTTCGCGGCGGGGCCCCGACCTTACGAGCAGTACTTC.

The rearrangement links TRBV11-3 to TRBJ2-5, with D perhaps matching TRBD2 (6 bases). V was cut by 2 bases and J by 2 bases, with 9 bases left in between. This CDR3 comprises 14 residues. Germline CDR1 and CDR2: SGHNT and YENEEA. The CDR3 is CASSLNAGQETQYF. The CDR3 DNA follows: TGTGCCAGCAGCTTAAACGCGGGACAAGAGACCCAGTACTTC.

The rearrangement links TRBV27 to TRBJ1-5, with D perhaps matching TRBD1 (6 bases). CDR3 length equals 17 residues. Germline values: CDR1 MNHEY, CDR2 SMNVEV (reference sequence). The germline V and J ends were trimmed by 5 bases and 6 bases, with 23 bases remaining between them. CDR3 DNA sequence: TGTGCCAGCAGTCATGGGACGGTCCGAGGGGGGGCTCAGCCCCAGCATTTT. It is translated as CASSHGTVRGGAQPQHF.

CDR3 DNA sequence: TGTGCCAGCAGCCAATCCAGCGGGGGGTCCGGGGAGCTGTTTTTT. This gives the protein CASSQSSGGSGELFF. The chain has TRBV14 and TRBJ2-2; 9 bases fit TRBD2. This CDR3 has 15 amino acids. The germline V gene has CDR1 SGHDN and CDR2 FVKESK. Germline trimming cut 2 bases from V and 6 bases from J; bases unmatched to any gene: 4.

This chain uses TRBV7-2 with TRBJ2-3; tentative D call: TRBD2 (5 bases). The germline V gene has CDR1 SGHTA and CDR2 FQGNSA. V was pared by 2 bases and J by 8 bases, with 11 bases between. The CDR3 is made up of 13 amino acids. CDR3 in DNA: TGTGCCAGCAGCTTACCGGGGTTGGGTACGCAGTATTTT. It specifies CASSLPGLGTQYF.

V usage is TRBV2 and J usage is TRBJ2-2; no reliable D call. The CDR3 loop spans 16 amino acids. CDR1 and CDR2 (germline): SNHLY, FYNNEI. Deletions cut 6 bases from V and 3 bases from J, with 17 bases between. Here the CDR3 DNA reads TGTGCCAGCAGCGCCGGATGGGCACATGACACCGGGGAGCTGTTTTTT. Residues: CASSAGWAHDTGELFF.

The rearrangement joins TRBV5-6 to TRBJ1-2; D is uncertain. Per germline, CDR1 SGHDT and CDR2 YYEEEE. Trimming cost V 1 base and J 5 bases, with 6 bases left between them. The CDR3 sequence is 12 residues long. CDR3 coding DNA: TGTGCCAGCAGCTTGAGTGAATATGGCTACACCTTC. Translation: CASSLSEYGYTF.

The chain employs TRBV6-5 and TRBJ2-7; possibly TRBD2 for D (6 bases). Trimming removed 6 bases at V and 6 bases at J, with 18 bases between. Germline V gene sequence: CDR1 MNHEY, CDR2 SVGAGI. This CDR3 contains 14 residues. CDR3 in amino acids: CASSLMGEAPEQYF. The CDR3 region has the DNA TGTGCCAGCAGCCTAATGGGGGAGGCCCCCGAGCAGTACTTC.

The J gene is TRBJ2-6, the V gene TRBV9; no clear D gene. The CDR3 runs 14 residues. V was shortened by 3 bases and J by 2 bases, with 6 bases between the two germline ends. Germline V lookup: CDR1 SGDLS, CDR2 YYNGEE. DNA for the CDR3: TGTGCCAGCAGCGCGATAGCTGGGGCCAACGTCCTGACTTTC. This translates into CASSAIAGANVLTF.

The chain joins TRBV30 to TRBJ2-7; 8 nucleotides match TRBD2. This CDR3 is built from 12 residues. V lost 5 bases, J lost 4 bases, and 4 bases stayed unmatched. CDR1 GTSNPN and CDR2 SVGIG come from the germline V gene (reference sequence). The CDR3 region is CAWRGGGYEQYF. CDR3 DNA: TGTGCCTGGCGGGGGGGCGGGTACGAGCAGTACTTC.

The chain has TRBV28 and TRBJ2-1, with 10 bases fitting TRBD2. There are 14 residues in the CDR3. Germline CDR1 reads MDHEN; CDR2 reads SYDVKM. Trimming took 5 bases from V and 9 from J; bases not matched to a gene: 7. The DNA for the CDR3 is TGTGCCAGCAGTCGAAGCGGGGGGGCCGGTGAGCAGTTCTTC. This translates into CASSRSGGAGEQFF.

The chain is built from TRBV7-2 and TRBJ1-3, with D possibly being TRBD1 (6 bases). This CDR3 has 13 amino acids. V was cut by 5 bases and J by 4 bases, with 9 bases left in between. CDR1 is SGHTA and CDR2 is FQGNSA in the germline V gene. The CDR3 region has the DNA TGTGCCAGCAGCACTGGACAGGGAAACACCATATATTTT. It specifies CASSTGQGNTIYF.

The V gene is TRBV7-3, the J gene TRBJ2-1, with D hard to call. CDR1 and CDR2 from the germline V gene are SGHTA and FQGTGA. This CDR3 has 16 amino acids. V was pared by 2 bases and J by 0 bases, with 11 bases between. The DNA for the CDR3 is TGTGCCAGCAGCTTAGGACCGTTAAGCTCCTACAATGAGCAGTTCTTC. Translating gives CASSLGPLSSYNEQFF.

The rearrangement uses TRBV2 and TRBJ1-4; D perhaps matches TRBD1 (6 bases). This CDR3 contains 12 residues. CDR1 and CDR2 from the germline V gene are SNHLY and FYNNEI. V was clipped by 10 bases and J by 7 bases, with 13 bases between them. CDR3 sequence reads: CATAEGGEKLFF. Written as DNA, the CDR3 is TGTGCCACCGCAGAGGGGGGTGAAAAACTGTTTTTT.

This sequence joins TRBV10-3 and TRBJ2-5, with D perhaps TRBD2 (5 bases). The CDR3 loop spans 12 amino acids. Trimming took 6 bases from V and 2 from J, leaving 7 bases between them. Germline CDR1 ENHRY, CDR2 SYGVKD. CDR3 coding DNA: TGTGCCATCAGGGGAGAACAAGAGACCCAGTACTTC. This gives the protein CAIRGEQETQYF.

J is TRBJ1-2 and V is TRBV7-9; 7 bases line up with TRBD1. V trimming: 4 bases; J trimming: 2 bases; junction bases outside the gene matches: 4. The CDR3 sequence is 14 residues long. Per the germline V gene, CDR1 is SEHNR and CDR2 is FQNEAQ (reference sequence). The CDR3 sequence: CASSSADRNYGYTF. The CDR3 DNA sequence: TGTGCCAGCAGCTCAGCGGACAGGAACTATGGCTACACCTTC.

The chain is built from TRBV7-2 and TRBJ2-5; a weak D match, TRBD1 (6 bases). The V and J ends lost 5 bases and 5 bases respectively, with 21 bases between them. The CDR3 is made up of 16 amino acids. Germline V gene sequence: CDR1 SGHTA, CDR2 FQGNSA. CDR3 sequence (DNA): TGTGCCAGCAGCGCCCGGACAGACAGGCCCCCCGAGACCCAGTACTTC. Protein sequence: CASSARTDRPPETQYF.

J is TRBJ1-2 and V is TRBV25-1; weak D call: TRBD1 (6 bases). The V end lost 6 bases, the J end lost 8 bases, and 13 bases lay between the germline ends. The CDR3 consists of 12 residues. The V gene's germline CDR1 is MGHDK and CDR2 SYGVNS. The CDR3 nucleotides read TGTGCCAGCAGCGCACAGGGAAGCGGCTACACCTTC. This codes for CASSAQGSGYTF.

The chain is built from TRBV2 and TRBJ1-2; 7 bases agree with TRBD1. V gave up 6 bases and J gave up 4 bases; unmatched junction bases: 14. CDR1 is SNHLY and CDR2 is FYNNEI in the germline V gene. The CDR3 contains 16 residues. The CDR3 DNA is TGTGCCAGCAGGACGTCAAACAGGGGCGGGGGCTATGGCTACACCTTC. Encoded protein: CASRTSNRGGGYGYTF.

DNA for the CDR3: TGCAGCGTTGCACGGGGGGCAGCCTATGGCTACACCTTC. This sequence encodes CSVARGAAYGYTF. V and J are TRBV29-1 and TRBJ1-2; a weak D match, TRBD1 (6 bases). CDR3 size: 13 residues. The ends were cut back, 4 bases at V and 4 bases at J, with 13 bases in the middle. CDR1 SQVTM and CDR2 ANQGSEA come from the germline V gene.